The 26 T cell receptor beta chains below all came from one sample that was sequenced in a study of control samples from healthy donors and cancer patients. The data were produced by immunoSEQ multiplex PCR, yet TCRdb's version contains in-frame clones alone and is incomplete. Of tens of thousands of clones in the sample, roughly four fifths are singletons; the top ten hold about 10%. Sequencing input: blood. Receptors originate from an older woman in good health.

The V call is TRBV11-2, the J call TRBJ2-1; 7 bases are a match to TRBD2. V lost 0 bases and J lost 4; bases outside the gene matches: 3. CDR1 SGHAT and CDR2 FQNNGV come from the germline V gene. The CDR3 runs to 15 residues. The CDR3 sequence is CASSLEAGVYNEQFF. CDR3 DNA: TGTGCCAGCAGCTTAGAGGCGGGGGTATACAATGAGCAGTTCTTC.

V and J are TRBV4-1 and TRBJ2-3; TRBD1 matches at 12 bases. The V and J ends lost 4 bases and 5 bases, in that order; junction bases with no gene match: 4. The CDR3 runs 15 residues. In germline, CDR1 is MGHRA, CDR2 YSYEKL. This CDR3 reads CASSLGQGAVDTQYF. As DNA, the CDR3 is TGCGCCAGCAGCCTGGGACAGGGGGCGGTAGATACGCAGTATTTT.

The J gene is TRBJ1-5, the V gene TRBV5-1; the D is unclear. This CDR3 spans 14 amino acids. The germline V gene encodes CDR1 SGHRS and CDR2 YFSETQ. The V gene lost 4 bases and the J gene lost 6 bases, with 14 bases spanning the gap. The chain's CDR3 is CASSPRDGVQPQHF. In DNA form, the CDR3 reads TGCGCCAGCAGCCCACGGGATGGGGTTCAGCCCCAGCATTTT. Full variable domain (outside the CDR3, taken from reference TRBV5-1 and TRBJ1-5): KAGVTQTPRYLIKTRGQQVTLSCSPISGHRSVSWYQQTPGQGLQFLFEYFSETQRNKGNFPGRFSGRQFSNSRSEMNVSTLELGDSALYLCASSPRDGVQPQHFGDGTRLSIL.

The chain is built from TRBV27 and TRBJ2-2; possible D gene TRBD2, 7 bases. CDR3 size: 15 residues. V was cut by 2 bases and J by 4 bases, with 11 bases left in between. Germline CDR1 reads MNHEY; CDR2 reads SMNVEV (reference sequence). CDR3 sequence reads: CASSLRGASTGELFF. The CDR3 DNA sequence: TGTGCCAGCAGTTTACGGGGGGCGAGCACCGGGGAGCTGTTTTTT.

This rearrangement joins TRBV6-5 to TRBJ1-3; 8 nucleotides agree with TRBD1. J was trimmed by 0 bases and V by 6 bases; bases with no gene match: 4. The CDR3 length is 15 residues. The germline CDR1 and CDR2 sequences are MNHEY and SVGAGI. CDR3 in amino acids: CASRRTGSSGNTIYF. CDR3 DNA: TGTGCCAGCAGGAGGACAGGGAGCTCTGGAAACACCATATATTTT.

The chain combines TRBV5-1 with TRBJ2-7, with 10 bases matching TRBD2. Germline CDR1 SGHRS, CDR2 YFSETQ. V shed 0 bases and J 5 bases; nucleotides not matched to a gene: 5. This CDR3 comprises 15 residues. DNA of the CDR3: TGCGCCAGCAGCTTGGAGGGACTAGCGTTCGACGAGCAGTACTTC. Translated, it gives CASSLEGLAFDEQYF.

The chain joins TRBV6-5 to TRBJ2-7; 9 bases map to TRBD2. The V gene end was trimmed by 7 bases and the J gene end by 0 bases; junction bases not matched to a gene: 4. From germline, CDR1 is MNHEY and CDR2 SVGAGI. CDR3 length equals 14 residues. The chain's CDR3 is CASKLSGGSYEQYF. Here the CDR3 DNA reads TGTGCCAGCAAGCTTAGCGGGGGCTCCTACGAGCAGTACTTC.

This clone was recorded a few times. One junction end disagrees with the germline gene, perhaps due to a read error. The rearrangement links TRBV7-2 to TRBJ2-1, with D tentatively TRBD1 (6 bases). The CDR3 loop spans 16 amino acids. Germline-derived CDR1 and CDR2 are SGHTA and FQGNSA. This CDR3 reads CASCFSGGTSLNEQFF. DNA for the CDR3: TGTGCCAGCTGCTTCTCAGGTGGGACATCTTTGAATGAGCAGTTCTTC.

V is TRBV15 and J is TRBJ2-1; D is possibly TRBD1 or TRBD2 (5 bases each). The CDR3 is made up of 16 amino acids. In germline, CDR1 is LNHNV, CDR2 YYDKDF (reference sequence). The ends were cut back, 5 bases at V and 5 bases at J, with 19 bases in the middle. CDR3 bases: TGTGCCACCAGCCCAGAGCGAGGATGGGGACACAATGAGCAGTTCTTC. This sequence encodes CATSPERGWGHNEQFF. Using reference TRBV15 and TRBJ2-1 for the parts outside the CDR3, the full variable domain is DAMVIQNPRYQVTQFGKPVTLSCSQTLNHNVMYWYQQKSSQAPKLLFHYYDKDFNNEADTPDNFQSRRPNTSFCFLDIRSPGLGDTAMYLCATSPERGWGHNEQFFGPGTRLTVL.

This rearrangement joins TRBV28 to TRBJ1-4; D not resolved. Germline V CDR1 and CDR2: MDHEN, SYDVKM. The CDR3 loop spans 14 amino acids. V was trimmed by 6 bases and J by 10 bases, leaving 18 bases between them. The CDR3 coding sequence is TGTGCCAGCAGCTTGCGTCCAGACCCTCTAAAACTGTTTTTT. It translates to CASSLRPDPLKLFF.

This clone has a single count. A junction boundary mismatches the germline segment, possibly from a read error. The chain uses TRBV28 and TRBJ2-1, with D maybe TRBD2 (5 bases). The CDR3 consists of 12 residues. Germline V gene lookup returns CDR1 MDHEN and CDR2 SYDVKM. The chain's CDR3 is CASSATSNLAIF. In DNA, the CDR3 is TGTGCCAGCAGTGCCACTAGTAACCTCGCGATCTTC.

A few counts support this clone. The chain links TRBV10-2 to TRBJ2-1; possibly TRBD2 for D (6 bases). Trimming stripped 4 bases from V and 0 bases from J, with 10 bases between. Germline V lookup: CDR1 WSHSY, CDR2 SAAADI. This CDR3 is built from 15 residues. CDR3 DNA sequence: TGCGCCAGCAGTGTTAGCGGAAGCTCCTACAATGAGCAGTTCTTC. This translates into CASSVSGSSYNEQFF.

V and J are TRBV10-3 and TRBJ1-6, with a weak D call TRBD1 (6 bases). The CDR3 is 14 residues long. Trimming took off 5 bases at V and 6 bases at J, with 11 bases between the two ends. The germline V gene has CDR1 ENHRY and CDR2 SYGVKD. The CDR3, as DNA: TGTGCCATCAGTTCAGGGGCAGGTAATTCACCCCTCCACTTT. It is translated as CAISSGAGNSPLHF.

V gene TRBV4-1 combines with J gene TRBJ1-1; D perhaps matches TRBD1 (5 bases). This CDR3 region has 12 residues. Germline assignment: CDR1 MGHRA and CDR2 YSYEKL. V lost 4 bases and J 11 bases, leaving 14 bases between the germline ends. The CDR3 DNA reads TGCGCCAGCAGCCCGCAGGGTGGGGAGGCTTTCTTT. Encoded protein: CASSPQGGEAFF.

This clone was detected only a few times. V usage is TRBV4-2 and J usage is TRBJ1-3; D is possibly TRBD1 (5 bases). V lost 4 bases, J lost 0 bases, and 13 bases lay in between. Looked up from germline, CDR1 is LGHNA and CDR2 is YNFKEQ. This CDR3 region has 16 residues. CDR3 coding DNA: TGTGCCAGCAGCCTCACAGGATTTGCCTCTGGAAACACCATATATTTT. The encoded protein is CASSLTGFASGNTIYF.

The V call is TRBV6-6, the J call TRBJ2-2, with TRBD2 matching over 11 bases. With V trimmed by 4 bases and J by 6 bases, 7 bases remained unmatched. Germline CDR1 is MNHNY and CDR2 is SVGAGI (reference sequence). This CDR3 has 16 residues. The chain's CDR3 is CASSFSGRATAGELFF. In DNA form, the CDR3 reads TGTGCCAGCAGTTTTAGCGGGAGGGCAACGGCCGGGGAGCTGTTTTTT.

This clone was detected only a few times. The rearrangement joins TRBV2 to TRBJ1-2; D is uncertain. Germline V lookup: CDR1 SNHLY, CDR2 FYNNEI. V lost 2 bases and J 8 bases, leaving 21 bases between the germline ends. CDR3 size: 16 residues. The CDR3: CASSEREARGEKGYTF. For the CDR3, the DNA is TGTGCCAGCAGTGAACGGGAGGCGCGAGGAGAAAAAGGCTACACCTTC.

The gene calls are TRBV5-1 and TRBJ2-1; 9 bases line up with TRBD2. V lost 4 bases, J lost 6 bases, and 14 bases stayed unmatched. The CDR3 spans 17 residues. CDR1 and CDR2 (germline): SGHRS, YFSETQ. The CDR3 DNA reads TGCGCCAGCAGCGGACTAGCGTCAGGAAGCCTAACCAATGAGCAGTTCTTC. Translating it yields CASSGLASGSLTNEQFF.

The CDR3 loop reads CATSTQRGAGADTQYF. The CDR3 DNA reads as TGTGCCACCAGCACCCAGCGGGGGGCGGGAGCAGATACGCAGTATTTT. The J gene is TRBJ2-3, the V gene TRBV15; 9 positions match TRBD2. The CDR3 is 16 amino acids. The germline V gene has CDR1 LNHNV and CDR2 YYDKDF (reference sequence). Trimming at V came to 4 bases and at J to 4 bases, leaving 9 bases not matched to a gene.

The chain carries TRBV29-1 and TRBJ1-2; a possible D gene is TRBD1 (5 bases). Trimming removed 4 bases at V and 8 bases at J, with 20 bases between. Looked up from germline, CDR1 is SQVTM and CDR2 is ANQGSEA. CDR3 size: 14 residues. The CDR3 DNA is TGCAGCGTTGGGACCAGGGAAGGGTATGGGGGCTACACCTTC. It specifies CSVGTREGYGGYTF.

The J gene is TRBJ2-2, the V gene TRBV7-2; TRBD1 matches 10 bases. The CDR3 is 16 amino acids. V gave up 5 bases and J gave up 4 bases; unmatched junction bases: 7. Germline V gene data show CDR1 as SGHTA and CDR2 as FQGNSA. The CDR3 here is CASSRSGTGATGELFF. CDR3 sequence (DNA): TGTGCCAGCAGCCGCTCCGGGACAGGGGCCACCGGGGAGCTGTTTTTT.

Concerning this clone: One junction end does not reproduce the germline sequence, and a read error may be involved. The chain is built from TRBV11-2 and TRBJ2-5; the D is unclear. Germline V gene sequence: CDR1 SGHAT, CDR2 FQNNGV. This CDR3 has 13 amino acids. CDR3 bases: TGTGCCAGCAGCGTAGACCCCGTTGAGACCCAGTACTTC. Translated, it gives CASSVDPVETQYF.

The rearrangement joins TRBV4-3 to TRBJ1-4; D uncertain. Germline V gene lookup returns CDR1 LGHNA and CDR2 YSLEER. V lost 7 bases and J lost 8, with 14 bases in between. CDR3 length: 13 amino acids. In DNA form, the CDR3 reads TGCGCCAGCAAAGGAGCGGCTAGGGAAAAACTGTTTTTT. Protein: CASKGAAREKLFF.

The CDR3 sequence is CASSLGQGAWGANVLTF. As DNA, the CDR3 is TGTGCCAGCAGCTTGGGACAGGGGGCGTGGGGGGCCAACGTCCTGACTTTC. The chain has TRBV5-6 and TRBJ2-6; 10 bases line up with TRBD1. CDR1 and CDR2 (germline): SGHDT, YYEEEE. The CDR3 covers 17 residues. V lost 0 bases, J lost 4 bases, and 4 bases stayed unmatched.

The rearrangement links TRBV10-3 to TRBJ2-3; D unclear. With 4 bases removed from V and 0 bases from J, the gap between germline ends came to 11 bases. The CDR3 covers 15 residues. The V gene's germline CDR1 is ENHRY and CDR2 SYGVKD. This chain's CDR3 is CAISGQAPSTDTQYF. The CDR3 DNA reads TGTGCCATCAGTGGCCAGGCCCCCAGCACAGATACGCAGTATTTT.

V usage is TRBV19 and J usage is TRBJ2-1; 13 bases match TRBD2. The V gene end was trimmed by 1 base and the J gene end by 2 bases; junction bases not matched to a gene: 2. Germline loops: CDR1 LNHDA, CDR2 SQIVND (reference sequence). This CDR3 contains 17 residues. The CDR3 region is CASSIAGLAGPYNEQFF. CDR3 coding DNA: TGTGCCAGTAGTATAGCGGGACTAGCGGGGCCCTACAATGAGCAGTTCTTC.